One sample yielded the 27 T cell receptor beta chains listed below, sequenced in a study of cytomegalovirus exposure and HLA in healthy donors. PCR primers comprised 60 Vbeta and 13 Jbeta primers. Some clones are missing from TCRdb's copy, which holds only in-frame ones; the method was immunoSEQ multiplex PCR. Here the sample table reports about 110,000 clones. Sequencing used PBMCs. The receptor source for this set is a man aged 30 to 45 in good health and CMV-seronegative.

V is TRBV25-1 and J is TRBJ2-1, with 9 bases aligning to TRBD1. CDR1 is MGHDK, CDR2 SYGVNS, per germline. J gave up 10 bases and V 4 bases, and 8 bases lay outside the gene matches. This CDR3 has 14 residues. CDR3 coding DNA: TGTGCCAGCAGTGCCCGGACAGGGGTTGACGAGCAGTTCTTC. This sequence encodes CASSARTGVDEQFF. The full variable domain, in which reference TRBV25-1 and TRBJ2-1 provide the parts outside the CDR3, is EADIYQTPRYLVIGTGKKITLECSQTMGHDKMYWYQQDPGMELHLIHYSYGVNSTEKGDLSSESTVSRIRTEHFPLTLESARPSHTSQYLCASSARTGVDEQFFGPGTRLTVL.

V gene TRBV7-6 combines with J gene TRBJ2-7; D perhaps matches TRBD2 (6 bases). Germline V CDR1 and CDR2: SGHVS, FNYEAQ. Trimming shortened V by 5 bases and J by 2 bases, and 13 bases separated the two germline ends. CDR3 length: 14 amino acids. CDR3 sequence reads: CASSAGGRTYEQYF. The CDR3, as DNA: TGTGCCAGCAGCGCCGGGGGACGGACCTACGAGCAGTACTTC.

The V gene is TRBV27, the J gene TRBJ1-6; 8 bases agree with TRBD1. The germline V gene encodes CDR1 MNHEY and CDR2 SMNVEV (reference sequence). The V and J ends lost 3 bases and 9 bases, in that order; junction bases with no gene match: 4. This CDR3 is built from 14 residues. CDR3 DNA: TGTGCCAGCAGTTTCAGGGGGCAGGGTTCACCCCTCCACTTT. Translated: CASSFRGQGSPLHF.

V and J are TRBV5-5 and TRBJ2-7, with TRBD1 matching over 8 bases. The CDR3 loop spans 15 amino acids. V lost 6 bases to trimming and J lost 4 bases; unmatched junction nucleotides: 12. Germline CDR1 is SGHKS and CDR2 is YYEKEE (reference sequence). CDR3 DNA: TGTGCCAGCACCTCCAGGGGGCAACACGATTACGAGCAGTACTTC. Its protein is CASTSRGQHDYEQYF.

The gene calls are TRBV5-1 and TRBJ2-3; D may be TRBD2 (6 bases). The CDR3 has 15 residues. V lost 6 bases and J lost 2, with 16 bases in between. From germline, CDR1 is SGHRS and CDR2 YFSETQ. The CDR3 spells CASTLGGLFTDTQYF. In nucleotides, the CDR3 is TGCGCCAGCACCCTGGGGGGACTTTTCACAGATACGCAGTATTTT.

The chain recombines TRBV2 with TRBJ2-3; 15 bases are a match to TRBD2. V lost 5 bases, J lost 6 bases, and 12 bases stayed unmatched. The CDR3 runs 18 residues. The germline CDR1 and CDR2 sequences are SNHLY and FYNNEI. For the CDR3, the DNA is TGTGCCAGCAGTTCTCGACCGGGACTAGCGGGGGGCGGGGATACGCAGTATTTT. Its protein product is CASSSRPGLAGGGDTQYF.

The gene calls are TRBV6-1 and TRBJ2-7, with 7 bases identical to TRBD1. The J segment lost 5 bases and the V segment lost 7 bases, leaving 11 bases of the junction unmatched. The CDR3 covers 14 residues. Germline-derived CDR1 and CDR2 are MNHNS and SASEGT. CDR3 sequence (DNA): TGTGCCAGCATTCTAGACAGGGTAAGGGACGAGCAGTACTTC. Translating gives CASILDRVRDEQYF.

This chain links TRBV18 with TRBJ2-7; 7 bases match TRBD1. V lost 4 bases, J lost 0 bases, and 3 bases stayed unmatched. Germline CDR1 and CDR2: KGHSH and LQKENI. The CDR3 totals 14 residues. CDR3 sequence reads: CASSQGASSYEQYF. The CDR3 coding sequence is TGTGCCAGCTCACAGGGGGCCAGCTCCTACGAGCAGTACTTC.

The chain links TRBV14 to TRBJ1-1, with D tentatively TRBD1 (6 bases). The CDR3 is made up of 21 amino acids. V was clipped by 1 base and J by 0 bases, with 27 bases between them. CDR1 SGHDN and CDR2 FVKESK come from the germline V gene. The CDR3 nucleotides are TGTGCCAGCAGCCAAGGGCTTAGCTTGCGCAGGGGCTTTGTGATGAACACTGAAGCTTTCTTT. This translates into CASSQGLSLRRGFVMNTEAFF.

J is TRBJ1-4 and V is TRBV6-1; no clear D gene. The length of the CDR3 is 12 residues. Per the germline V gene, CDR1 is MNHNS and CDR2 is SASEGT. Trimming took 3 bases from V and 8 from J, leaving 7 bases between them. The CDR3 protein is CASSDSVEKLFF. CDR3 in DNA: TGTGCCAGCAGTGATTCAGTGGAAAAACTGTTTTTT.

The CDR3 here is CASRIPGTGGTGELFF. DNA for the CDR3: TGTGCCAGCAGGATTCCCGGGACAGGGGGCACCGGGGAGCTGTTTTTT. This rearrangement joins TRBV27 to TRBJ2-2, with 11 bases that match TRBD1. Germline CDR1 is MNHEY and CDR2 is SMNVEV (reference sequence). The CDR3 has 16 residues. V lost 6 bases, J lost 4 bases, and 7 bases stayed unmatched.

V is TRBV6-6 and J is TRBJ2-3; the match to TRBD1 covers 7 bases. The J segment lost 0 bases and the V segment lost 6 bases, leaving 3 bases of the junction unmatched. This CDR3 has 14 amino acids. Germline V lookup: CDR1 MNHNY, CDR2 SVGAGI (reference sequence). DNA for the CDR3: TGTGCCAGCAGGGGGACAGCTAGCACAGATACGCAGTATTTT. This translates into CASRGTASTDTQYF.

J is TRBJ1-1 and V is TRBV11-1; D gene uncertain. The germline V gene has CDR1 SGHAT and CDR2 FQDESV (reference sequence). The CDR3 has 13 residues. V lost 1 base and J 3 bases, leaving 6 bases between the germline ends. DNA for the CDR3: TGTGCCAGCAGCTTAGACCGAGACACTGAAGCTTTCTTT. This gives the protein CASSLDRDTEAFF. The full variable domain, in which reference TRBV11-1 and TRBJ1-1 provide the parts outside the CDR3, is EAEVAQSPRYKITEKSQAVAFWCDPISGHATLYWYRQILGQGPELLVQFQDESVVDDSQLPKDRFSAERLKGVDSTLKIQPAELGDSAMYLCASSLDRDTEAFFGQGTRLTVV.

The chain recombines TRBV19 with TRBJ2-6; D may be TRBD2 (7 bases). The CDR3 loop spans 17 amino acids. From germline, CDR1 is LNHDA and CDR2 SQIVND (reference sequence). Trimming removed 1 base at V and 2 bases at J, with 12 bases between. The CDR3 protein is CASSIVGGGTGANVLTF. The CDR3 bases are TGTGCCAGTAGTATAGTAGGGGGGGGAACTGGGGCCAACGTCCTGACTTTC. Full variable domain (remainder filled in from reference TRBV19 and TRBJ2-6): DGGITQSPKYLFRKEGQNVTLSCEQNLNHDAMYWYRQDPGQGLRLIYYSQIVNDFQKGDIAEGYSVSREKKESFPLTVTSAQKNPTAFYLCASSIVGGGTGANVLTFGAGSRLTVL.

J is TRBJ2-2 and V is TRBV11-2; 7 bases line up with TRBD1. This CDR3 contains 14 residues. J gave up 6 bases and V 7 bases, and 8 bases lay outside the gene matches. The germline V gene encodes CDR1 SGHAT and CDR2 FQNNGV. The CDR3 nucleotides are TGTGCCAGCACCCTAACAGGGGCGGCCGGGGAGCTGTTTTTT. Translating gives CASTLTGAAGELFF.

The gene calls are TRBV13 and TRBJ2-3; TRBD2 matches 7 bases. V was pared by 5 bases and J by 6 bases, with 8 bases of the junction left unmatched. The CDR3 is made up of 14 amino acids. CDR1 PRHDT and CDR2 FYEKMQ come from the germline V gene (reference sequence). CDR3 in DNA: TGTGCCAGCAGCAGCGGGGACCTCGGGGATACGCAGTATTTT. It specifies CASSSGDLGDTQYF.

The rearrangement uses TRBV15 and TRBJ1-2; D is possibly TRBD1 (5 bases). This CDR3 contains 13 residues. V lost 11 bases and J 2 bases, leaving 15 bases between the germline ends. Germline V lookup: CDR1 LNHNV, CDR2 YYDKDF (reference sequence). The CDR3: CASGRGGNYGYTF. The CDR3 nucleotides are TGTGCCTCCGGGCGGGGGGGAAACTATGGCTACACCTTC.

A note on this clone: At the DNA level, this CDR3 is encoded by other sequences in the same sample as well. The rearrangement joins TRBV4-3 to TRBJ2-1; TRBD2 matches at 8 bases. The CDR3 is 17 residues long. Germline V gene lookup returns CDR1 LGHNA and CDR2 YSLEER. With V trimmed by 0 bases and J by 5 bases, 9 bases remained unmatched. CDR3 residues: CASSQDGASGPDNEQFF. The CDR3 DNA reads TGCGCCAGCAGCCAAGATGGGGCTAGCGGGCCAGACAATGAGCAGTTCTTC.

The rearrangement uses TRBV29-1 and TRBJ2-2; 7 bases align to TRBD1. Germline V gene data show CDR1 as SQVTM and CDR2 as ANQGSEA. This CDR3 contains 16 residues. Germline trimming cut 4 bases from V and 1 base from J; bases unmatched to any gene: 9. CDR3 DNA sequence: TGCAGCGTTGGGGACAGCTCTTTTGTGAACACCGGGGAGCTGTTTTTT. It yields the protein CSVGDSSFVNTGELFF.

V and J are TRBV5-1 and TRBJ1-1; weak D call: TRBD1 (5 bases). Trimming cost V 5 bases and J 1 base, with 18 bases left between them. Germline V gene lookup returns CDR1 SGHRS and CDR2 YFSETQ. There are 16 residues in the CDR3. The CDR3 DNA reads as TGCGCCAGCAGTCAAAGGGGCGGGGGGAAGAACACTGAAGCTTTCTTT. Translation gives CASSQRGGGKNTEAFF.

The chain combines TRBV5-4 with TRBJ2-7; D perhaps matches TRBD2 (7 bases). The CDR3 runs 14 residues. The germline CDR1 and CDR2 sequences are SGHNT and YYREEE (reference sequence). Trimming cost V 3 bases and J 6 bases, with 16 bases left between them. The CDR3 nucleotides read TGTGCCAGCAGCTCGGGGGGCGTATTAACCGAGCAGTACTTC. It codes for CASSSGGVLTEQYF.

This chain joins TRBV6-6 and TRBJ2-7; D ambiguous. Germline V CDR1 and CDR2: MNHNY, SVGAGI (reference sequence). The V end was cut by 5 bases, the J end by 0 bases, with 5 bases between. The CDR3 sequence is 12 residues long. Here the CDR3 reads CASSTVSYEQYF. The CDR3 region has the DNA TGTGCCAGCAGTACAGTCTCCTACGAGCAGTACTTC.

V is TRBV6-1 and J is TRBJ2-5; 7 bases are shared with TRBD1. J lost 4 bases, V lost 5 bases, and 10 bases had no gene match. Looked up from germline, CDR1 is MNHNS and CDR2 is SASEGT. The CDR3 totals 15 residues. The CDR3 here is CASSPGTATPETQYF. In DNA form, the CDR3 reads TGTGCCAGCAGTCCGGGGACAGCGACTCCAGAGACCCAGTACTTC.

Worth noting for this clone: A read error may account for a junction end that differs from germline. J is TRBJ1-2 and V is TRBV7-2; TRBD1 is a possible D gene (6 bases). Germline assignment: CDR1 SGHTA and CDR2 FQGNSA. The CDR3 is made up of 13 amino acids. CDR3 loop: CASRFPGAHGYIF. The CDR3 region has the DNA TGTGCCAGCAGGTTTCCAGGGGCCCATGGCTACATCTTC.

V is TRBV5-5 and J is TRBJ1-2, with 8 bases fitting TRBD1. The CDR3 sequence is 15 residues long. V shed 4 bases, J shed 5 bases, and the junction held 10 bases outside the gene matches. Germline CDR1 reads SGHKS; CDR2 reads YYEKEE (reference sequence). DNA for the CDR3: TGTGCCAGCAGCGATACCCGACAGGGGATATATGGCTACACCTTC. Its protein product is CASSDTRQGIYGYTF. The full variable domain, completed using reference TRBV5-5 and TRBJ1-2, is DAGVTQSPTHLIKTRGQQVTLRCSPISGHKSVSWYQQVLGQGPQFIFQYYEKEERGRGNFPDRFSARQFPNYSSELNVNALLLGDSALYLCASSDTRQGIYGYTFGSGTRLTVV.

The J gene is TRBJ1-3, the V gene TRBV5-1; D might be TRBD1 (5 bases). There are 14 residues in the CDR3. Per the germline V gene, CDR1 is SGHRS and CDR2 is YFSETQ. The V and J ends lost 0 bases and 4 bases respectively, with 8 bases between them. The CDR3 here is CASSLVGQGNTIYF. The CDR3 DNA is TGCGCCAGCAGCTTGGTGGGGCAAGGAAACACCATATATTTT. Using reference TRBV5-1 and TRBJ1-3 for the parts outside the CDR3, the full variable domain is KAGVTQTPRYLIKTRGQQVTLSCSPISGHRSVSWYQQTPGQGLQFLFEYFSETQRNKGNFPGRFSGRQFSNSRSEMNVSTLELGDSALYLCASSLVGQGNTIYFGEGSWLTVV.

The chain couples TRBV25-1 to TRBJ1-1; D possibly corresponds to TRBD1 (6 bases). The germline V gene has CDR1 MGHDK and CDR2 SYGVNS. Between the trimmed V and J ends, which lost 5 bases and 11 bases, there was a span of 12 bases. CDR3 length: 11 residues. CDR3 nucleotide sequence: TGTGCCAGCAGTCAGGGGTTCTGGGCTTTCTTT. Translated: CASSQGFWAFF.